Listed below are T cell receptor beta chains from one sample, sequenced in a study of OX40 agonist ivuxolimab in advanced cancers. Using immunoSEQ multiplex PCR, the repertoire was profiled, and TCRdb retains in-frame clones only, with some absent. The sample yields approximately 6,300 clones, 70% to 85% seen once. Sequencing was performed on CD4+ or CD8+ T cells sorted from blood, taken in a trial of the OX40 agonist ivuxolimab. These receptors were taken from an adult with an advanced solid tumor such as melanoma, head and neck, liver or kidney cancer. Both conserved end residues are part of each CDR3. A D gene is named only where the DNA matches it firmly. Clone size is shown for a subset of rows, as once, few, many or a class of expanded clone.

d_gene	v_gene	abundance	j_gene	CDR3nt	CDR3aa
-	TRBV5-1	-	TRBJ2-2	TGCGCCAGCAGCTTTGAAAGTCCCTTCACCGGGGAGCTGTTTTTT	CASSFESPFTGELFF
TRBD2	TRBV5-1	-	TRBJ2-7	TGCGCCAGCAGCTTGGGCCACGGGACTATCTCCTACGAGCAGTACTTC	CASSLGHGTISYEQYF
TRBD2	TRBV5-1	-	TRBJ2-1	TGTGCCAGCAGCTATTTGCTAGCGGGTGACAATGAGCAGTTCTTC	CASSYLLAGDNEQFF
-	TRBV7-8	-	TRBJ1-1	TGTGCCAGCAGCTTGGGAGCGACTGAAGCTTTCTTT	CASSLGATEAFF
-	TRBV29-1	once	TRBJ2-5	TGCAGCGTTGAAGCGGACAGTCAAGAGACCCAGTACTTC	CSVEADSQETQYF
-	TRBV7-9	-	TRBJ2-3	TGTGCCAGCAGCTTCGGGACTCGGCCTAAGCCTAGCACAGATACGCAGTATTTT	CASSFGTRPKPSTDTQYF
-	TRBV5-6	-	TRBJ1-1	TGTGCCAGCAGCTTGGGGGGTCCAAACACTGAAGCTTTCTTT	CASSLGGPNTEAFF
-	TRBV9	-	TRBJ1-3	TGTGCCAGCAGCCCACAAGGTTCTGGAAACACCATATATTTT	CASSPQGSGNTIYF
-	TRBV27	few	TRBJ2-1	TGTGCCAGCAGTCTGAGGGGCAGTTACAATGAGCAGTTCTTC	CASSLRGSYNEQFF
-	TRBV30	-	TRBJ1-4	TGTGCCTGGAGTGTTGCAGTTGGGGATGAAAAACTGTTTTTT	CAWSVAVGDEKLFF
TRBD2	TRBV5-4	-	TRBJ2-2	TGTGCCAGCAGCTTCTTAGCGGGAGAGGGCGGGGAGCTGTTTTTT	CASSFLAGEGGELFF
TRBD2	TRBV27	-	TRBJ2-1	TGTGCCAGCAGATCCAGCGGGGGGCAATACAATGAGCAGTTCTTC	CASRSSGGQYNEQFF
-	TRBV29-1	-	TRBJ2-6	TGCAGCGTTGAGGTTAGGGACCGCGTAGATTCTGGGGCCAACGTCCTGACTTTC	CSVEVRDRVDSGANVLTF
-	TRBV11-1	medium-sized	TRBJ2-5	TGTGCCAGCAGCTTACCAAAGAGGGAAGCCTGGATGGAGACCCAGTACTTC	CASSLPKREAWMETQYF
-	TRBV6-6	-	TRBJ2-5	TGTGCCAGCAGGAAAGAGACCCAGTACTTC	CASRKETQYF